A selection of T cell receptor beta chains follows, all from one sample in a study of blood T cell repertoires in COVID-19. Clones were read by immunoSEQ multiplex PCR, and TCRdb kept only the in-frame ones, dropping some. The table lists 250,000 to 400,000 clones, 88% of them singletons, with 1.5% to 2% in the top ten. Specimen: peripheral blood. Receptors were obtained from a woman between 25 and 40 years old with COVID-19, enrolled during active disease. Both conserved end residues are part of each CDR3. Fields, in order: J gene, V gene, CDR3 length, clone size, D gene, CDR3 protein, CDR3 DNA. The D gene is left open where the match is weak. The size of a clone is reported for some rows only, either as once, few or many, or as a class for expanded clones.

J: TRBJ1-2; V: TRBV2; length: 11; size: .; D: .; CDR3: CASRRGDGYTF; DNA: TGTGCCTCCCGGAGGGGCGATGGCTACACCTTC
J: TRBJ1-1; V: TRBV6-6; length: 13; size: .; D: .; CDR3: CASSYGMGSGAFF; DNA: TGTGCCAGCAGTTACGGAATGGGCAGCGGAGCTTTCTTT
J: TRBJ1-2; V: TRBV7-9; length: 15; size: few; D: .; CDR3: CASSLGKPGFYGYTF; DNA: TGTGCCAGCAGCTTAGGGAAACCAGGATTCTATGGCTACACCTTC
J: TRBJ2-5; V: TRBV4-1; length: 15; size: .; D: TRBD1; CDR3: CASSDRTGGTETQYF; DNA: TGCGCCAGCAGCGATCGGACAGGGGGCACGGAGACCCAGTACTTC
J: TRBJ1-1; V: TRBV2; length: 13; size: .; D: .; CDR3: CASSIQENTEAFF; DNA: TGTGCCAGCAGTATTCAGGAGAACACTGAAGCTTTCTTT
J: TRBJ2-3; V: TRBV9; length: 17; size: .; D: TRBD2; CDR3: CASSVAGAGGRRDTQYF; DNA: TGTGCCAGCAGCGTAGCTGGGGCGGGGGGGCGTCGGGATACGCAGTATTTT
J: TRBJ1-1; V: TRBV3-1/TRBV3-2; length: 13; size: .; D: .; CDR3: CASSRSWYRAAFF; DNA: TGTGCCAGCAGCCGGTCCTGGTACAGGGCAGCTTTCTTT
J: TRBJ2-6; V: TRBV5-1; length: 14; size: .; D: TRBD2; CDR3: CASSLRTSGNVLTF; DNA: TGCGCCAGCAGCTTAAGGACTAGCGGCAACGTCCTGACTTTC
J: TRBJ1-1; V: TRBV6-1; length: 15; size: once; D: .; CDR3: CASSDHGVVDTEAFF; DNA: TGTGCCAGCAGTGACCACGGGGTGGTTGACACTGAAGCTTTCTTT
J: TRBJ2-7; V: TRBV20-1; length: 11; size: .; D: TRBD2; CDR3: CSAMGGYEQYF; DNA: TGCAGTGCCATGGGAGGGTACGAGCAGTACTTC
J: TRBJ1-5; V: TRBV7-9; length: 13; size: once; D: .; CDR3: CASSSQGNQPQHF; DNA: TGTGCCAGCAGCTCCCAGGGAAATCAGCCCCAGCATTTT
J: TRBJ1-1; V: TRBV7-9; length: 15; size: .; D: TRBD1; CDR3: CASSFEGAMNTEAFF; DNA: TGTGCCAGCAGCTTTGAGGGGGCTATGAACACTGAAGCTTTCTTT
J: TRBJ1-5; V: TRBV28; length: 14; size: .; D: .; CDR3: CASRMGGTNQPQHF; DNA: TGTGCCAGCAGAATGGGGGGAACCAATCAGCCCCAGCATTTT
J: TRBJ1-2; V: TRBV24-1; length: 15; size: .; D: .; CDR3: CATSDKGSANYGYTF; DNA: TGTGCCACCAGTGACAAGGGGTCAGCTAACTATGGCTACACCTTC
J: TRBJ1-2; V: TRBV28; length: 12; size: .; D: .; CDR3: CATPGAGYGYTF; DNA: TGTGCCACCCCAGGGGCAGGATATGGCTACACCTTC
J: TRBJ1-5; V: TRBV30; length: 14; size: .; D: .; CDR3: CAWSSRAGDQPQHF; DNA: TGTGCCTGGAGTTCCCGAGCAGGGGATCAGCCCCAGCATTTT
J: TRBJ1-2; V: TRBV3-1/TRBV3-2; length: 14; size: .; D: TRBD1; CDR3: CASSQDPDRGGYTF; DNA: TGTGCCAGCAGCCAAGATCCGGACAGGGGTGGCTACACCTTC
J: TRBJ1-6; V: TRBV6-4; length: 14; size: .; D: TRBD1; CDR3: CASRPGTGSSPLHF; DNA: TGTGCCAGCAGGCCCGGGACAGGGAGTTCACCCCTCCACTTT
J: TRBJ2-2; V: TRBV3-1/TRBV3-2; length: 16; size: .; D: .; CDR3: CASSQAWAAGTGELFF; DNA: TGTGCCAGCAGCCAAGCCTGGGCTGCGGGGACCGGGGAGCTGTTTTTT
J: TRBJ1-1; V: TRBV7-8; length: 14; size: .; D: .; CDR3: CASSRGLANTEAFF; DNA: TGTGCCAGCAGCCGAGGTCTGGCGAACACTGAAGCTTTCTTT
J: TRBJ1-1; V: TRBV2; length: 14; size: .; D: TRBD1; CDR3: CASSFTGVSTEAFF; DNA: TGTGCCAGCAGCTTTACAGGGGTGTCTACTGAAGCTTTCTTT
J: TRBJ1-2; V: TRBV9; length: 15; size: .; D: TRBD1; CDR3: CASSGLGQGGYGYTF; DNA: TGTGCCAGCAGCGGACTGGGACAGGGAGGCTATGGCTACACCTTC
J: TRBJ1-6; V: TRBV5-1; length: 14; size: .; D: TRBD1; CDR3: CASSLQGENSPLHF; DNA: TGCGCCAGCAGCTTGCAGGGGGAAAATTCACCCCTCCACTTT
J: TRBJ2-1; V: TRBV6-1; length: 15; size: .; D: .; CDR3: CASSEDRPRGNEQFF; DNA: TGTGCCAGCAGTGAAGACAGGCCCCGGGGGAATGAGCAGTTCTTC
J: TRBJ2-1; V: TRBV2; length: 16; size: .; D: TRBD2; CDR3: CASSEGGTSGPNEQFF; DNA: TGTGCCAGCAGCGAAGGGGGGACTAGCGGACCCAATGAGCAGTTCTTC
J: TRBJ1-1; V: TRBV2; length: 14; size: .; D: .; CDR3: CASSESGYGTEAFF; DNA: TGTGCCAGCAGTGAATCGGGTTACGGCACTGAAGCTTTCTTT
J: TRBJ2-3; V: TRBV2; length: 15; size: .; D: TRBD2; CDR3: CASRGASGGVDTQYF; DNA: TGTGCCAGCCGTGGGGCTAGCGGGGGTGTAGATACGCAGTATTTT
J: TRBJ1-5; V: TRBV6-5; length: 15; size: .; D: .; CDR3: CASRKGRGGNQPQHF; DNA: TGTGCCAGCAGGAAGGGGCGAGGCGGCAATCAGCCCCAGCATTTT
J: TRBJ1-1; V: TRBV3-1/TRBV3-2; length: 13; size: .; D: TRBD1; CDR3: CASRGQGGTEAFF; DNA: TGTGCCAGCAGGGGACAGGGCGGCACTGAAGCTTTCTTT
J: TRBJ1-5; V: TRBV2; length: 14; size: few; D: TRBD1; CDR3: CASSGTGTRQPQHF; DNA: TGTGCCAGCAGTGGGACAGGGACAAGGCAGCCCCAGCATTTT
J: TRBJ1-2; V: TRBV6-5; length: 14; size: few; D: TRBD1; CDR3: CASSPLDRGRGYTF; DNA: TGTGCCAGCAGTCCCTTGGACAGGGGGCGAGGCTACACCTTC
J: TRBJ2-3; V: TRBV5-1; length: 13; size: .; D: TRBD2; CDR3: CASSSGGTDTQYF; DNA: TGCGCCAGCAGTAGCGGGGGCACAGATACGCAGTATTTT
J: TRBJ1-1; V: TRBV5-1; length: 14; size: .; D: .; CDR3: CASSPRQAGTEAFF; DNA: TGCGCCAGCAGTCCCAGACAGGCTGGCACTGAAGCTTTCTTT
J: TRBJ1-1; V: TRBV6-5; length: 15; size: .; D: .; CDR3: CASSYSNRVNTEAFF; DNA: TGTGCCAGCAGTTACTCGAACAGGGTAAACACTGAAGCTTTCTTT
J: TRBJ1-2; V: TRBV2; length: 14; size: .; D: TRBD1; CDR3: CASGRTGSNYGYTF; DNA: TGTGCCAGCGGTCGGACAGGGTCTAACTATGGCTACACCTTC
J: TRBJ1-3; V: TRBV10-1; length: 14; size: .; D: TRBD1; CDR3: CASLYRGPGNTIYF; DNA: TGCGCCAGTTTGTACAGGGGGCCGGGAAACACCATATATTTT
J: TRBJ1-6; V: TRBV5-6; length: 13; size: .; D: .; CDR3: CASSLGGSSPLHF; DNA: TGTGCCAGCAGCTTGGGGGGCAGTTCACCCCTCCACTTT
J: TRBJ1-1; V: TRBV6-1; length: 11; size: .; D: .; CDR3: CASSDSTEAFF; DNA: TGTGCCAGCAGTGACAGCACTGAAGCTTTCTTT
J: TRBJ2-3; V: TRBV3-1/TRBV3-2; length: 12; size: .; D: .; CDR3: CASSLTADTQYF; DNA: TGTGCCAGCAGCCTAACGGCAGATACGCAGTATTTT
J: TRBJ1-6; V: TRBV5-6; length: 14; size: .; D: .; CDR3: CASSLRQANSPLHF; DNA: TGTGCCAGCAGCTTGAGACAGGCGAATTCACCCCTCCACTTT
J: TRBJ1-5; V: TRBV4-2; length: 18; size: once; D: .; CDR3: CASSQDIPDTTSNQPQHF; DNA: TGTGCCAGCAGCCAAGATATACCCGACACAACTAGCAATCAGCCCCAGCATTTT
J: TRBJ1-2; V: TRBV5-1; length: 13; size: .; D: .; CDR3: CASSPRDPYGYTF; DNA: TGCGCCAGCAGCCCGCGGGACCCCTATGGCTACACCTTC
J: TRBJ2-1; V: TRBV18; length: 16; size: .; D: .; CDR3: CASSPRMVQGYNEQFF; DNA: TGTGCCAGCTCACCACGCATGGTGCAGGGTTACAATGAGCAGTTCTTC
J: TRBJ2-2; V: TRBV5-4; length: 18; size: .; D: .; CDR3: CASSLKTGPAVGGGELFF; DNA: TGTGCCAGCAGCTTGAAAACGGGGCCGGCGGTCGGGGGCGGGGAGCTGTTTTTT
J: TRBJ1-2; V: TRBV28; length: 16; size: .; D: .; CDR3: CASSLRQDLANYGYTF; DNA: TGTGCCAGCAGCCTCAGACAGGACCTAGCTAACTATGGCTACACCTTC
J: TRBJ1-3; V: TRBV4-1; length: 18; size: .; D: .; CDR3: CASSQEGFGGASGNTIYF; DNA: TGCGCCAGCAGCCAAGAAGGATTCGGGGGGGCTAGTGGAAACACCATATATTTT
J: TRBJ2-1; V: TRBV6-1; length: 15; size: .; D: TRBD1; CDR3: CASSEATGGMGEQFF; DNA: TGTGCCAGCAGTGAAGCGACAGGGGGAATGGGTGAGCAGTTCTTC
J: TRBJ2-5; V: TRBV3-1/TRBV3-2; length: 13; size: .; D: .; CDR3: CASSQDSQETQYF; DNA: TGTGCCAGCAGCCAAGACAGTCAAGAGACCCAGTACTTC
J: TRBJ2-5; V: TRBV7-3; length: 13; size: .; D: .; CDR3: CASSRRGGETQYF; DNA: TGTGCCAGCTCCCGGAGGGGAGGAGAGACCCAGTACTTC
J: TRBJ1-1; V: TRBV5-1; length: 12; size: many; D: TRBD1; CDR3: CASSFDRGEAFF; DNA: TGCGCCAGCAGTTTTGACAGGGGTGAAGCTTTCTTT
J: TRBJ2-2; V: TRBV5-1; length: 14; size: .; D: .; CDR3: CASSFRGETGELFF; DNA: TGCGCCAGCAGCTTCAGGGGAGAGACCGGGGAGCTGTTTTTT
J: TRBJ1-6; V: TRBV19; length: 16; size: .; D: .; CDR3: CASTMTAGSYNSPLHF; DNA: TGTGCCAGTACCATGACAGCGGGCTCCTATAATTCACCCCTCCACTTT
J: TRBJ2-1; V: TRBV21-1; length: 17; size: .; D: .; CDR3: CASSKGYRAGGYNEQFF; DNA: TGTGCCAGCAGCAAAGGTTATCGAGCGGGGGGCTACAATGAGCAGTTCTTC
J: TRBJ2-3; V: TRBV3-1/TRBV3-2; length: 17; size: .; D: TRBD2; CDR3: CASSQDSLGLAPDTQYF; DNA: TGTGCCAGCAGCCAAGATAGCTTGGGACTAGCGCCAGATACGCAGTATTTT